A single sample is the source of the 6 T cell receptor beta chains below, sequenced in a study of graft-versus-host responses after intestinal transplantation. Sequencing was performed with immunoSEQ multiplex PCR; in TCRdb, only in-frame clones are kept and a portion is missing. This sample yields fewer than 95,000 clones, of which 85% to 95% are seen a single time; 0.49% belongs to the top ten. What these receptors recognize is not known. The source material was unstimulated CD8+ T cells sorted from spleen or lymph node cells, sampled before intestinal transplant. The receptor source for this set is a human donor who received an intestinal transplant.

V is TRBV5-6 and J is TRBJ2-3, with TRBD2 matching over 14 bases. Germline loops: CDR1 SGHDT, CDR2 YYEEEE. Germline trimming cut 0 bases from V and 5 bases from J; bases unmatched to any gene: 2. The CDR3 spans 16 residues. CDR3 DNA: TGTGCCAGCAGCTTGGAGGGACTAGCGGGGGTAGATACGCAGTATTTT. It codes for CASSLEGLAGVDTQYF.

The genes are TRBV6-1 and TRBJ2-3; 10 nucleotides match TRBD2. Germline CDR1 MNHNS, CDR2 SASEGT. V was clipped by 6 bases and J by 0 bases; unmatched bases: 0. The CDR3 contains 14 residues. For the CDR3, the DNA is TGTGCCAGCAGACTAGCGGGGAGCACAGATACGCAGTATTTT. Translating it yields CASRLAGSTDTQYF.

CDR3 residues: CASSFLAGGINEQFF. CDR3 DNA sequence: TGTGCCAGCAGCTTCCTAGCGGGGGGGATCAATGAGCAGTTCTTC. The chain joins TRBV5-8 to TRBJ2-1, with 12 bases matching TRBD2. Germline V lookup: CDR1 SGHTS, CDR2 YDEGEE. V lost 2 bases to trimming and J lost 6 bases; unmatched junction nucleotides: 3. This CDR3 is 15 amino acids long.

This rearrangement joins TRBV6-5 to TRBJ2-1; perhaps TRBD2 as D (6 bases). Looked up from germline, CDR1 is MNHEY and CDR2 is SVGAGI. Trimming removed 8 bases from V and 2 bases from J, with 16 bases in between. The CDR3 has 15 amino acids. DNA of the CDR3: TGTGCCAGCTCCCCGGGTAGCGGAACCTACAATGAGCAGTTCTTC. Translating gives CASSPGSGTYNEQFF.

This clone was seen a handful of times. The chain employs TRBV19 and TRBJ1-5; 9 bases fit TRBD1. Germline-derived CDR1 and CDR2 are LNHDA and SQIVND (reference sequence). The trim removed 5 bases at V and 5 bases at J, leaving 4 bases unmatched. This CDR3 comprises 14 residues. Written as DNA, the CDR3 is TGTGCCAGTAGTTATACAGGGGGCGATCAGCCCCAGCATTTT. Translating gives CASSYTGGDQPQHF.

This clone was counted once. The chain uses TRBV5-6 and TRBJ2-3; D is undetermined. From germline, CDR1 is SGHDT and CDR2 YYEEEE. There are 12 residues in the CDR3. Trimming removed 2 bases from V and 5 bases from J, with 6 bases in between. CDR3 residues: CASSFYIDTQYF. The CDR3 region has the DNA TGTGCCAGCAGCTTTTATATAGATACGCAGTATTTT. Drawing the rest from reference TRBV5-6 and TRBJ2-3, the complete variable domain is DAGVTQSPTHLIKTRGQQVTLRCSPKSGHDTVSWYQQALGQGPQFIFQYYEEEERQRGNFPDRFSGHQFPNYSSELNVNALLLGDSALYLCASSFYIDTQYFGPGTRLTVL.